The 2 T cell receptor beta chains listed next were all sequenced from one sample in a study of STAT5B mutations in CD4+ large granular lymphocyte leukemia. The repertoire was sequenced with immunoSEQ multiplex PCR; TCRdb's copy has only in-frame clones and lacks some. The repertoire holds some 38,000 clones, with around 85% as singletons. Sequenced: CD4+ T cells from blood buffy coats. The receptor set was obtained from a human donor in good health.

The chain has TRBV9 and TRBJ1-6; D gene uncertain. The CDR3 contains 15 residues. Trimming shortened V by 4 bases and J by 9 bases, and 17 bases separated the two germline ends. Per the germline V gene, CDR1 is SGDLS and CDR2 is YYNGEE. The CDR3 coding sequence is TGTGCCAGCAGCACCCAGGAGGGTGAGAGTTCACCCCTCCACTTT. It specifies CASSTQEGESSPLHF.

This clone occurred a few times. J is TRBJ1-2 and V is TRBV10-1; D is unresolved. The CDR3 has 12 amino acids. CDR1 WNHNN and CDR2 SYGVQD come from the germline V gene (reference sequence). Trimming cost V 3 bases and J 4 bases, with 6 bases left between them. The CDR3 bases are TGCGCCAGCAGTGACACGACCTATGGCTACACCTTC. Amino acid sequence: CASSDTTYGYTF.